This T cell receptor beta chain originates from a study of blood T cell repertoires in COVID-19. Study-wide background: Material from acute and convalescent COVID-19 was sourced from the United States, Italy and Spain. T cells, B-cell-depleted T cells, or PBMCs provided the cDNA or gDNA that served as material.

Unmatched junction bases numbered 4, after V lost 5 bases and J lost 4 bases. This CDR3 comprises 15 residues. Per germline, CDR1 SGHTA and CDR2 FQGNSA. Authors' analysis steps: Amplification of reference gene primers was used by the study to estimate nucleated cell counts. Produced via immunoSEQ multiplex PCR; TCRdb's table is partial and in-frame only. D and trimming were read from the DNA, whereas the V and J calls and clone size are those reported in that table. In the table there are approximately 450,000 clones, 75% to 90% of which are singletons. This sequence originates from a woman aged 25 to 39 with acute or convalescent COVID-19. This chain uses TRBV7-2 with TRBJ2-3; 12 bases line up with TRBD2. Sequencing was done on a sample of peripheral blood. The CDR3 nucleotides read TGTGCCAGCAGCGCCCTAGCGGGGGGGCCAGATACGCAGTATTTT. Translated, it gives CASSALAGGPDTQYF.